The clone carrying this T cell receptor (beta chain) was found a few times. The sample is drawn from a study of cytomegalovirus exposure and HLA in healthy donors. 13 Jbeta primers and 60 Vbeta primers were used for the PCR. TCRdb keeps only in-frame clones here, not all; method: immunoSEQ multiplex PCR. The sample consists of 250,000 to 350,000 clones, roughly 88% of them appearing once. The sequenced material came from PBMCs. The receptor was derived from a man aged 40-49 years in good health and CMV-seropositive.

The CDR3 is CASSGTSGRNEQFF. CDR3 DNA: TGTGCCTCCTCCGGGACTAGCGGGAGGAATGAGCAGTTCTTC. The chain carries TRBV7-9 and TRBJ2-1, with 15 bases fitting TRBD2. This CDR3 has 14 amino acids. With V trimmed by 11 bases and J by 7 bases, 6 bases remained unmatched. The V gene's germline CDR1 is SEHNR and CDR2 FQNEAQ (reference sequence).